The 21 T cell receptor beta chains presented below share a single source sample, sequenced in a study of blood T cell repertoires in COVID-19. The protocol was immunoSEQ multiplex PCR, while the TCRdb copy is restricted to in-frame clones and leaves out a portion. The table has fewer than 300,000 clones, about four fifths seen once; the top ten hold over 1.3%. Specimen: peripheral blood. The receptor set was obtained from a human donor with COVID-19, enrolled during active disease. The donor label of this sample is uncertain.

The V and J genes are TRBV4-1 and TRBJ1-3; D is ambiguous. V lost 1 base and J 10 bases, leaving 5 bases between the germline ends. The CDR3 extends over 11 amino acids. Germline V gives CDR1 MGHRA, CDR2 YSYEKL. The CDR3 loop reads CASSQAGTIYF. DNA of the CDR3: TGCGCCAGCAGCCAAGCAGGAACCATATATTTT.

This clone appeared a single time. The chain uses TRBV30 and TRBJ2-5; 8 nucleotides agree with TRBD2. CDR3 length: 14 residues. Per the germline V gene, CDR1 is GTSNPN and CDR2 is SVGIG (reference sequence). J lost 1 base, V lost 8 bases, and 9 bases had no gene match. CDR3: CAGVTSGSQETQYF. CDR3 coding DNA: TGTGCCGGGGTAACTAGCGGATCCCAAGAGACCCAGTACTTC.

The chain joins TRBV6-6 to TRBJ2-7, with 8 bases lining up with TRBD1. Germline values: CDR1 MNHNY, CDR2 SVGAGI (reference sequence). The V segment lost 0 bases and the J segment 5 bases; nucleotides outside the gene matches: 9. The CDR3 is 16 residues long. Written as DNA, the CDR3 is TGTGCCAGCAGTTACTCGTCCCAGGGGGCGAGGAACGAGCAGTACTTC. Translating gives CASSYSSQGARNEQYF.

The chain carries TRBV11-3 and TRBJ2-1; TRBD1 matches 9 bases. Germline V gene sequence: CDR1 SGHNT, CDR2 YENEEA. V trimming: 5 bases; J trimming: 10 bases; junction bases outside the gene matches: 18. The CDR3 length is 17 residues. CDR3 sequence (DNA): TGTGCCAGCAGCCGACGATACAGGGGGCCCAATCCCGAGGAGCAGTTCTTC. Translating gives CASSRRYRGPNPEEQFF.

This clone has a handful of counts. V and J are TRBV6-2 or TRBV6-3 and TRBJ2-7, with D unclear. Trimming left V 3 bases short and J 0 bases short, with 9 bases between. CDR1 is MNHEY, CDR2 SVGEGT, per germline. The CDR3 runs to 14 residues. The CDR3 region is CASSYPASSYEQYF. The CDR3 nucleotides are TGTGCCAGCAGTTATCCCGCTAGCTCCTACGAGCAGTACTTC.

Notes on this clone: This sample also contains other DNA sequences that code for the same CDR3. This rearrangement joins TRBV3-1 (or the pseudogene TRBV3-2) to TRBJ1-4; D uncertain. The ends were cut back, 4 bases at V and 7 bases at J, with 7 bases in the middle. Germline V lookup: CDR1 LGHDT, CDR2 YNNKEL (reference sequence). This CDR3 is 12 amino acids long. The DNA of the CDR3 is TGTGCCAGCAGCCGCCTCGGTGAAAAACTGTTTTTT. This sequence encodes CASSRLGEKLFF.

This clone was seen a single time. The genes are TRBV20-1 and TRBJ2-7; tentatively, D is TRBD2 (5 bases). The CDR3 sequence is 11 residues long. V lost 3 bases and J 3 bases, leaving 6 bases between the germline ends. Germline V gene data show CDR1 as DFQATT and CDR2 as SNEGSKA (reference sequence). CDR3: CSARGDYEQYF. Written as DNA, the CDR3 is TGCAGTGCTAGGGGAGACTACGAGCAGTACTTC.

The chain employs TRBV5-6 and TRBJ1-2, with 7 bases aligning to TRBD1. CDR3 length: 14 amino acids. Looked up from germline, CDR1 is SGHDT and CDR2 is YYEEEE. J gave up 5 bases and V 2 bases, and 6 bases lay outside the gene matches. The CDR3 DNA reads as TGTGCCAGCAGCTTCGGAGGGGGCGCTTATGGCTACACCTTC. Its protein product is CASSFGGGAYGYTF.

The rearrangement joins TRBV5-1 to TRBJ2-2; 10 bases match TRBD2. Germline CDR1 reads SGHRS; CDR2 reads YFSETQ. The CDR3 totals 16 residues. V was pared by 4 bases and J by 5 bases, with 8 bases of the junction left unmatched. The DNA of the CDR3 is TGCGCCAGCAGCGGATCTAGCGGGAGTTCAACCGGGGAGCTGTTTTTT. This gives the protein CASSGSSGSSTGELFF.

In its sample, this clone was seen once. The rearrangement links TRBV12-3 or TRBV12-4 to TRBJ1-2, with D possibly being TRBD1 (5 bases). The CDR3 extends over 13 amino acids. V lost 7 bases to trimming and J lost 4 bases, with 13 bases between them. The chain's CDR3 is CASTQQDSYGYTF. Written as DNA, the CDR3 is TGTGCCAGCACCCAACAAGACAGCTATGGCTACACCTTC.

V usage is TRBV7-9 and J usage is TRBJ1-2; D might be TRBD1 (6 bases). The V gene lost 6 bases and the J gene lost 3 bases, with 14 bases spanning the gap. The CDR3 sequence is 14 residues long. Germline V CDR1 and CDR2: SEHNR, FQNEAQ (reference sequence). In DNA form, the CDR3 reads TGTGCCAGCAGTCCCCGGGGGGCCTACTATGGCTACACCTTC. It yields the protein CASSPRGAYYGYTF.

This chain connects TRBV28 to TRBJ2-1; TRBD2 aligns across 8 bases. CDR3 length: 14 residues. Germline trimming cut 6 bases from V and 7 bases from J; bases unmatched to any gene: 8. Per germline, CDR1 MDHEN and CDR2 SYDVKM. In DNA, the CDR3 is TGTGCCAGCAGGGGCGGGAGGCCCTGGAATGAGCAGTTCTTC. This gives the protein CASRGGRPWNEQFF. Using reference TRBV28 and TRBJ2-1 for the parts outside the CDR3, the full variable domain is DVKVTQSSRYLVKRTGEKVFLECVQDMDHENMFWYRQDPGLGLRLIYFSYDVKMKEKGDIPEGYSVSREKKERFSLILESASTNQTSMYLCASRGGRPWNEQFFGPGTRLTVL.

The chain recombines TRBV6-6 with TRBJ1-5; perhaps TRBD1 as D (6 bases). The CDR3 has 15 residues. CDR1 is MNHNY, CDR2 SVGAGI, per germline (reference sequence). Between the trimmed V and J ends, which lost 2 bases and 5 bases, there was a span of 13 bases. CDR3 sequence (DNA): TGTGCCAGCAGTTACCGCGACAGGTGGGATCAGCCCCAGCATTTT. It encodes CASSYRDRWDQPQHF.

The rearrangement joins TRBV18 to TRBJ1-2; D unclear. This CDR3 has 13 amino acids. V shed 6 bases and J shed 1 base, with 9 bases lying between them. Germline CDR1 reads KGHSH; CDR2 reads LQKENI. The CDR3 region is CASSHEDNYGYTF. DNA for the CDR3: TGTGCCAGCTCTCACGAGGATAACTATGGCTACACCTTC.

This clone was counted only a few times. V is TRBV6-6 and J is TRBJ1-2; 10 bases agree with TRBD1. The germline V gene has CDR1 MNHNY and CDR2 SVGAGI (reference sequence). The CDR3 spans 19 residues. V lost 5 bases and J lost 4; bases outside the gene matches: 19. CDR3 sequence (DNA): TGTGCCAGCAGTCGCGACCCAGGGACAGGGGATTTTCGTGGCTATGGCTACACCTTC. This translates into CASSRDPGTGDFRGYGYTF.

CDR3 DNA sequence: TGTGCCAGCAGCCCCTTAGGGCTAGCGGGCTTATACAATGAGCAGTTCTTC. It yields the protein CASSPLGLAGLYNEQFF. The gene calls are TRBV28 and TRBJ2-1, with 8 bases lining up with TRBD2. This CDR3 spans 17 amino acids. With 6 bases clipped from V and 4 bases from J, the junction kept 14 bases outside the gene matches. CDR1 MDHEN and CDR2 SYDVKM come from the germline V gene.

The chain links TRBV14 to TRBJ2-2, with a possible D match to TRBD1 (6 bases). The CDR3 is made up of 13 amino acids. The germline V gene encodes CDR1 SGHDN and CDR2 FVKESK. V lost 10 bases and J lost 4, with 13 bases in between. Here the CDR3 reads CATSRGGTGELFF. The CDR3 DNA follows: TGTGCCACGTCCCGAGGGGGCACCGGGGAGCTGTTTTTT.

The chain links TRBV28 to TRBJ1-6, with 7 bases identical to TRBD1. The CDR3 extends over 15 amino acids. Per germline, CDR1 MDHEN and CDR2 SYDVKM. The ends lost 6 bases at V and 5 bases at J; junction bases unmatched: 7. The CDR3 sequence is CASRRSQGNNSPLHF. The CDR3 DNA is TGTGCCAGCAGGCGTTCACAGGGGAATAATTCACCCCTCCACTTT. The full variable domain, completed using reference TRBV28 and TRBJ1-6, is DVKVTQSSRYLVKRTGEKVFLECVQDMDHENMFWYRQDPGLGLRLIYFSYDVKMKEKGDIPEGYSVSREKKERFSLILESASTNQTSMYLCASRRSQGNNSPLHFGNGTRLTVT.

The V gene is TRBV20-1, the J gene TRBJ2-2, with D perhaps matching TRBD1 (6 bases). The germline V gene encodes CDR1 DFQATT and CDR2 SNEGSKA (reference sequence). V lost 3 bases and J lost 1, with 9 bases in between. The CDR3 runs 14 residues. Here the CDR3 DNA reads TGCAGTGCTAGTTGGGGGCAGAACACCGGGGAGCTGTTTTTT. The encoded protein is CSASWGQNTGELFF.

The V gene is TRBV5-1, the J gene TRBJ1-1; no clear D. This CDR3 is built from 15 residues. The V gene's germline CDR1 is SGHRS and CDR2 YFSETQ. V shed 0 bases and J shed 3 bases, with 12 bases lying between them. The CDR3: CASSLEGGLDTEAFF. For the CDR3, the DNA is TGCGCCAGCAGCTTGGAAGGAGGGTTGGACACTGAAGCTTTCTTT.

The chain links TRBV9 to TRBJ1-2, with D tentatively TRBD1 (6 bases). Germline V gives CDR1 SGDLS, CDR2 YYNGEE. This CDR3 is 15 amino acids long. Trimming took off 0 bases at V and 4 bases at J, with 13 bases between the two ends. CDR3 nucleotide sequence: TGTGCCAGCAGCGTAGACAGGGTCAGGGGCTATGGCTACACCTTC. Residues: CASSVDRVRGYGYTF.